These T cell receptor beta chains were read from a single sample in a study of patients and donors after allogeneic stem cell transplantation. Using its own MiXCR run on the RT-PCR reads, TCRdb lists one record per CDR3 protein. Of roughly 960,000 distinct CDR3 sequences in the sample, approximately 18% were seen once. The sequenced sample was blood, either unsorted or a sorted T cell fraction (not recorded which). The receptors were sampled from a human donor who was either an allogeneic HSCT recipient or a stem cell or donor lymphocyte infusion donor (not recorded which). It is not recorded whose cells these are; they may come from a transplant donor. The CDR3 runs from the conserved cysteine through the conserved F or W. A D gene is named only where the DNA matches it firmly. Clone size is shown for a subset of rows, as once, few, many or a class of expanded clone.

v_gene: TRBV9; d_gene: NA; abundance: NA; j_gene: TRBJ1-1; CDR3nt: TGTGCCAGCAGCGTATCCCCGGACCGAAGAGTGGGCACTGAAGCTTTCTTT; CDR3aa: CASSVSPDRRVGTEAFF
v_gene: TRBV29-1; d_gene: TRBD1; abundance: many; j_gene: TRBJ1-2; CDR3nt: TGCAGCGAGAAAGGACAGGGGGTTGATGGCTACACCTTC; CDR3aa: CSEKGQGVDGYTF
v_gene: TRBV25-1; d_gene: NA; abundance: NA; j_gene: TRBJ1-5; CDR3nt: TGTGCCAGCAGTAGCGGGGAGAATCAGCCCCAGCATTTT; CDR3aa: CASSSGENQPQHF
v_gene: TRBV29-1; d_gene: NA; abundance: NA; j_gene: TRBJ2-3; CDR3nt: TGCAGCGTTGACGGGGTGATCTCGGGCACAGATACGCAGTATTTT; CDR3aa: CSVDGVISGTDTQYF
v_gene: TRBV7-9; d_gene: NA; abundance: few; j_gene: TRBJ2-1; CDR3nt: TGTGCCAGCAGCTTAAAAGGGCCCTTCTCCTACAATGAGCAGTTCTTC; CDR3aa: CASSLKGPFSYNEQFF
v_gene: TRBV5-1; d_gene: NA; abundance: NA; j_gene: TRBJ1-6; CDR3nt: TGCGCCAGCAGCTTGGAAATCTCCAAGTCACCCCTCCACTTT; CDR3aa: CASSLEISKSPLHF
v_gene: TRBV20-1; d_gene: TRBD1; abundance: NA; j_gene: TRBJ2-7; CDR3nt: TGCAGTTCTTACCGGACAGGGTCAAGTTACGAGCAGTACTTC; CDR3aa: CSSYRTGSSYEQYF
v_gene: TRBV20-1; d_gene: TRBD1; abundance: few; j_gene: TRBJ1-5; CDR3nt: TGCAGTGCTAGAGTACCGGGACAGGGAAATCAGCCCCAGCATTTT; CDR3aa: CSARVPGQGNQPQHF
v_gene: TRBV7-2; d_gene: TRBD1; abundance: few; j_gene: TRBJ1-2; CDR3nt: TGTGCCAGCAGATCTGACAGGGCTAACTATGGCTACACCTTC; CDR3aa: CASRSDRANYGYTF
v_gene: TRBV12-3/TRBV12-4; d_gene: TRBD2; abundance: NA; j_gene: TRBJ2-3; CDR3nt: TGTGCCAGCAGTTTTGGACCGGGGGGAGATACGCAGTATTTT; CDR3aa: CASSFGPGGDTQYF
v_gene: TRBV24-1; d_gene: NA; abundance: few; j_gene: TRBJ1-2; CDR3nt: TGTGCCACCTCTGGGGCAGGATGGGGCTACACCTTC; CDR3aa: CATSGAGWGYTF
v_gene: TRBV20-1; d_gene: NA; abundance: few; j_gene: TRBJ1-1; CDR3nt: TGCAGTGCTAAGAGGACAGAGAACACTGAAGCTTTCTTT; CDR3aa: CSAKRTENTEAFF
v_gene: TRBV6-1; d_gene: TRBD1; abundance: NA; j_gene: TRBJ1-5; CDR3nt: TGTGCCATGGGAGACAGGGGAGGCAATCAGCCCCAGCATTTT; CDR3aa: CAMGDRGGNQPQHF